The rows below give T cell receptor beta chains drawn from one sample of a study of T cells in Graves' hyperthyroidism and ophthalmopathy. TCRdb called the multiplex PCR reads again in MiXCR, with one record for every CDR3 protein. The sample includes some 360,000 distinct CDR3 sequences, approximately 13% of them seen just once. The sequenced sample was blood. The receptors here all came from a woman aged 60 to 75 with Graves' hyperthyroidism. Both conserved end residues are part of each CDR3. A D gene is named only where the DNA matches it firmly. Expanded clones are given a class, and other clones once, few, many or no size at all.

d_gene: NA; j_gene: TRBJ2-1; abundance: many; v_gene: TRBV20-1; CDR3aa: CSARLRGGVVYNEQFF; CDR3nt: TGCAGTGCTAGACTACGAGGGGGAGTGGTCTACAATGAGCAGTTCTTC
d_gene: NA; j_gene: TRBJ2-1; abundance: many; v_gene: TRBV19; CDR3aa: CASSIYTSSYNEQFF; CDR3nt: TGTGCCAGTAGTATATATACTAGCTCCTACAATGAGCAGTTCTTC
d_gene: TRBD2; j_gene: TRBJ2-2; abundance: few; v_gene: TRBV19; CDR3aa: CASSNEREVAKGELFF; CDR3nt: TGTGCCAGTAGTAACGAGCGGGAGGTGGCCAAGGGGGAGCTGTTTTTT
d_gene: NA; j_gene: TRBJ2-3; abundance: many; v_gene: TRBV7-2; CDR3aa: CASSVGASTDTQYF; CDR3nt: TGTGCCAGCAGCGTCGGGGCCAGCACAGATACGCAGTATTTT
d_gene: NA; j_gene: TRBJ1-1; abundance: few; v_gene: TRBV10-3; CDR3aa: CAIRAGLGNTEAFF; CDR3nt: TGTGCCATCAGAGCAGGGTTAGGGAACACTGAAGCTTTCTTT
d_gene: TRBD2; j_gene: TRBJ2-3; abundance: many; v_gene: TRBV6-1; CDR3aa: CASRSLSSGRISDTQYF; CDR3nt: TGTGCCAGCAGAAGTCTCTCTAGCGGGAGGATTTCAGATACGCAGTATTTT
d_gene: NA; j_gene: TRBJ2-7; abundance: many; v_gene: TRBV7-8; CDR3aa: CASSLSADIRSYEQYF; CDR3nt: TGTGCCAGCAGCTTAAGCGCCGACATCCGCTCCTACGAGCAGTACTTC
d_gene: TRBD2; j_gene: TRBJ2-3; abundance: many; v_gene: TRBV11-3; CDR3aa: CASSNGLGTDTQYF; CDR3nt: TGTGCCAGCAGCAATGGACTAGGGACAGATACGCAGTATTTT
d_gene: TRBD2; j_gene: TRBJ2-7; abundance: many; v_gene: TRBV5-6; CDR3aa: CASSFSLALDEQYF; CDR3nt: TGTGCCAGCAGCTTTTCACTAGCGTTGGACGAGCAGTACTTC
d_gene: TRBD2; j_gene: TRBJ2-1; abundance: NA; v_gene: TRBV4-1; CDR3aa: CASSLPLRRGLAGAASYNERFF; CDR3nt: TGCGCCAGCAGCCTTCCTCTACGCCGTGGACTAGCGGGAGCGGCCTCCTACAATGAGCGGTTCTTC
d_gene: NA; j_gene: TRBJ2-1; abundance: few; v_gene: TRBV5-1; CDR3aa: CASSLTGFGEQFF; CDR3nt: TGCGCCAGCAGCTTGACAGGCTTTGGTGAGCAGTTCTTC
d_gene: NA; j_gene: TRBJ2-7; abundance: many; v_gene: TRBV4-1; CDR3aa: CASSQDSGSYEQYF; CDR3nt: TGCGCCAGCAGCCAAGATTCTGGCTCCTACGAGCAGTACTTC
d_gene: NA; j_gene: TRBJ2-5; abundance: few; v_gene: TRBV5-1; CDR3aa: CASSLRQVGGETQYF; CDR3nt: TGCGCCAGCAGCCTCCGACAGGTGGGGGGGGAGACCCAGTACTTC
d_gene: TRBD2; j_gene: TRBJ2-1; abundance: many; v_gene: TRBV29-1; CDR3aa: CSVERTSGYYNEQFF; CDR3nt: TGCAGCGTTGAACGGACTAGCGGATACTACAATGAGCAGTTCTTC
d_gene: TRBD1; j_gene: TRBJ1-5; abundance: many; v_gene: TRBV11-2; CDR3aa: CASSLDRRQGIQPQHF; CDR3nt: TGTGCCAGCAGCTTAGATAGGAGACAGGGGATTCAGCCCCAGCATTTT
d_gene: NA; j_gene: TRBJ1-3; abundance: few; v_gene: TRBV6-2/TRBV6-3; CDR3aa: CASSYSRTHGRNTIYF; CDR3nt: TGTGCCAGCAGTTACTCCAGGACCCACGGGAGAAACACCATATATTTT
d_gene: NA; j_gene: TRBJ2-1; abundance: many; v_gene: TRBV11-2; CDR3aa: CASSFIPGPEGDEQFF; CDR3nt: TGTGCCAGCAGCTTTATCCCGGGCCCCGAGGGAGATGAGCAGTTCTTC
d_gene: NA; j_gene: TRBJ1-1; abundance: many; v_gene: TRBV20-1; CDR3aa: CSTHTGLTTEAFF; CDR3nt: TGCAGTACCCACACAGGGCTAACGACTGAAGCTTTCTTT
d_gene: NA; j_gene: TRBJ2-1; abundance: NA; v_gene: TRBV5-8; CDR3aa: CASSYGSQVNEQFF; CDR3nt: TGCGCCAGCAGCTACGGATCCCAAGTCAATGAGCAGTTCTTC
d_gene: TRBD2; j_gene: TRBJ2-5; abundance: many; v_gene: TRBV29-1; CDR3aa: CSVEGLAGGAWETQYF; CDR3nt: TGCAGCGTTGAGGGACTAGCGGGAGGGGCTTGGGAGACCCAGTACTTC
d_gene: NA; j_gene: TRBJ1-5; abundance: many; v_gene: TRBV30; CDR3aa: CAWSGKETGNQPQHF; CDR3nt: TGTGCCTGGAGTGGGAAAGAAACCGGCAATCAGCCCCAGCATTTT
d_gene: NA; j_gene: TRBJ2-4; abundance: many; v_gene: TRBV11-3; CDR3aa: CASSLDQGGTRAKNIQYF; CDR3nt: TGTGCCAGCAGCTTAGATCAGGGGGGCACGAGGGCCAAAAACATTCAGTACTTC
d_gene: NA; j_gene: TRBJ1-3; abundance: many; v_gene: TRBV4-1; CDR3aa: CASSQRVIGNTIYF; CDR3nt: TGCGCCAGCAGCCAACGTGTAATCGGAAACACCATATATTTT
d_gene: TRBD1; j_gene: TRBJ1-6; abundance: NA; v_gene: TRBV19; CDR3aa: CASRRQGRLFNSPLHF; CDR3nt: TGTGCCAGTCGGCGACAGGGGCGCTTGTTTAATTCACCCCTCCACTTT
d_gene: NA; j_gene: TRBJ1-1; abundance: many; v_gene: TRBV12-3/TRBV12-4; CDR3aa: CASSSPAPSGEPEAFF; CDR3nt: TGTGCCAGCAGTTCCCCGGCCCCCTCAGGTGAACCTGAAGCTTTCTTT
d_gene: NA; j_gene: TRBJ2-7; abundance: many; v_gene: TRBV29-1; CDR3aa: CSVGKAGSYEQYF; CDR3nt: TGCAGCGTTGGGAAGGCGGGATCCTACGAGCAGTACTTC
d_gene: NA; j_gene: TRBJ2-2; abundance: many; v_gene: TRBV12-3/TRBV12-4; CDR3aa: CASSPFVTGELFF; CDR3nt: TGTGCCAGCAGTCCTTTTGTCACCGGGGAGCTGTTTTTT
d_gene: TRBD1; j_gene: TRBJ1-1; abundance: many; v_gene: TRBV20-1; CDR3aa: CSVPLNNQGGNTEAFF; CDR3nt: TGCAGTGTCCCTCTAAATAATCAGGGGGGGAACACTGAAGCTTTCTTT
d_gene: TRBD2; j_gene: TRBJ2-7; abundance: few; v_gene: TRBV5-1; CDR3aa: CASSGMGLADLSYEQYF; CDR3nt: TGCGCCAGCAGCGGTATGGGACTAGCGGATCTCTCCTACGAGCAGTACTTC
d_gene: NA; j_gene: TRBJ2-1; abundance: NA; v_gene: TRBV27; CDR3aa: CASLSRGEQFF; CDR3nt: TGTGCCAGCTTATCCCGGGGTGAGCAGTTCTTC
d_gene: TRBD2; j_gene: TRBJ2-3; abundance: NA; v_gene: TRBV11-3; CDR3aa: CASSLVGLAGFLTTDTQYF; CDR3nt: TGTGCCAGCAGCTTAGTAGGACTAGCGGGATTCCTCACCACAGATACGCAGTATTTT
d_gene: NA; j_gene: TRBJ1-6; abundance: many; v_gene: TRBV6-1; CDR3aa: CASNRRTSSYNSPLHF; CDR3nt: TGTGCCAGCAACAGACGGACAAGCTCCTATAATTCACCCCTCCACTTT
d_gene: TRBD1; j_gene: TRBJ2-3; abundance: NA; v_gene: TRBV13; CDR3aa: CASSFGGQGADTQYF; CDR3nt: TGTGCCAGCAGCTTCGGGGGACAGGGTGCAGATACGCAGTATTTT
d_gene: NA; j_gene: TRBJ1-6; abundance: few; v_gene: TRBV2; CDR3aa: CASSEWQVSYNSPLHF; CDR3nt: TGTGCCAGCAGTGAATGGCAGGTCTCCTATAATTCACCCCTCCACTTT
d_gene: NA; j_gene: TRBJ2-7; abundance: many; v_gene: TRBV20-1; CDR3aa: CSAIYGSAYEQYF; CDR3nt: TGCAGTGCTATTTACGGGTCCGCCTACGAGCAGTACTTC